This TCR beta chain stems from a study of early T cells in non-severe SARS-CoV-2 infection. Study in general: It was bulk RNA from unsorted whole blood that was sequenced, and the chains were unpaired. Study-wide points: Matching with VDJdb favored anti-spike CD8 responses (missing private and CD4 specificities).

Germline CDR1 and CDR2: SGHVS and FQNEAQ. The CDR3 spans 18 residues. V shed 3 bases and J shed 4 bases, with 24 bases lying between them. The table lists this clonotype with a few counts. Its target is not known. Individual cDNA molecules were tagged with unique molecular identifiers. TCRdb re-called the 5' RACE reads with MiXCR, one entry per CDR3 protein. In the table there are about 130,000 distinct CDR3 sequences, approximately 15% of which are singletons. The sequence was obtained from an adult who was a healthcare worker with PCR-confirmed SARS-CoV-2 infection or an uninfected control (not recorded which). The sequenced sample consisted of whole blood. The V and J genes are TRBV7-8 and TRBJ1-1; no definite D call. The CDR3 DNA reads TGTGCCAGCAGCTTGGAAAGGGCCCGACTGGATTTTATCACTGAAGCTTTCTTT. Translation: CASSLERARLDFITEAFF.